The 20 T cell receptor beta chains below come from one sample, sequenced in a study of cytomegalovirus exposure and HLA in healthy donors. Primers for the PCR totalled 60 Vbeta and 13 Jbeta. Here immunoSEQ multiplex PCR was the method, and the copy in TCRdb shows in-frame clones only, minus some. The repertoire holds 150,000 to 200,000 clones, with approximately 80% as singletons. Sequencing input: PBMCs. Source of these receptors: a woman aged 25 to 39 in good health and CMV-seronegative.

V and J are TRBV4-2 and TRBJ1-3, with no clear D. V lost 0 bases, J lost 3 bases, and 6 bases lay in between. Germline assignment: CDR1 LGHNA and CDR2 YNFKEQ. This CDR3 is 14 amino acids long. CDR3 loop: CASSQESGGNTIYF. In DNA form, the CDR3 reads TGTGCCAGCAGCCAAGAAAGCGGTGGAAACACCATATATTTT.

Concerning this clone: The junction shows a germline mismatch at one end, possibly a read error. Other nucleotide sequences in the sample specify the same CDR3. The chain couples TRBV6-1 to TRBJ1-1; a weak D match, TRBD1 (6 bases). Germline-derived CDR1 and CDR2 are MNHNS and SASEGT. The CDR3 sequence is 15 residues long. CDR3 amino acids: CASSDGGALNTEAFF. The CDR3 DNA reads as TGTGCCAGCAGTGATGGGGGGGCCTTGAATACTGAAGCTTTCTTT.

V is TRBV4-3 and J is TRBJ1-2; D not certain. There are 15 residues in the CDR3. From germline, CDR1 is LGHNA and CDR2 YSLEER. The V gene lost 0 bases and the J gene lost 7 bases, with 15 bases spanning the gap. The CDR3 DNA follows: TGCGCCAGCAGCCAAGATCCAGGTACGGCTCTTGGCTACACCTTC. It translates to CASSQDPGTALGYTF.

The chain employs TRBV7-3 and TRBJ2-1; 8 bases match TRBD2. The V gene's germline CDR1 is SGHTA and CDR2 FQGTGA. V lost 2 bases and J lost 8; bases outside the gene matches: 11. The CDR3 is 16 amino acids. CDR3 region: CASSLSGASGSHEQFF. The CDR3 DNA follows: TGTGCCAGCAGCTTATCCGGGGCTAGCGGGTCCCATGAGCAGTTCTTC.

The CDR3 nucleotides are TGTGCCAGCAGCTTTTCGGCAGACTGGTACTTC. Its translation: CASSFSADWYF. V gene TRBV7-9 combines with J gene TRBJ2-7; D not resolved. CDR3 length equals 11 residues. The V gene lost 3 bases and the J gene lost 12 bases, with 12 bases spanning the gap. Per the germline V gene, CDR1 is SEHNR and CDR2 is FQNEAQ (reference sequence). The whole variable domain, remainder taken from reference TRBV7-9 and TRBJ2-7, is DTGVSQNPRHKITKRGQNVTFRCDPISEHNRLYWYRQTLGQGPEFLTYFQNEAQLEKSRLLSDRFSAERPKGSFSTLEIQRTEQGDSAMYLCASSFSADWYFGPGTRLTVT.

The CDR3 loop reads CASSLEGKGSPLHF. DNA of the CDR3: TGCGCCAGCAGCTTGGAAGGGAAGGGGTCACCCCTCCACTTT. This sequence joins TRBV5-1 and TRBJ1-6; the D gene is possibly TRBD1 (5 bases). The CDR3 is 14 residues long. V lost 0 bases to trimming and J lost 10 bases, with 11 bases between them. The germline V gene has CDR1 SGHRS and CDR2 YFSETQ.

The rearrangement uses TRBV5-1 and TRBJ2-1; 8 positions match TRBD2. Trimming at V came to 2 bases and at J to 8 bases, leaving 9 bases not matched to a gene. CDR1 is SGHRS, CDR2 YFSETQ, per germline. The CDR3 contains 15 residues. The CDR3 nucleotides are TGCGCCAGCAGCTTTACGGGAGGGCCTCGGTATGAGCAGTTCTTC. Translated: CASSFTGGPRYEQFF.

The genes are TRBV10-2 and TRBJ2-7; possibly TRBD1 for D (5 bases). The CDR3 runs to 12 residues. Trimming pared 6 bases from V and 2 bases from J, leaving 8 bases between. Per germline, CDR1 WSHSY and CDR2 SAAADI. CDR3 sequence: CASSREPYEQYF. The DNA of the CDR3 is TGCGCCAGCAGCAGGGAACCCTACGAGCAGTACTTC.

The chain has TRBV6-5 and TRBJ1-3, with 8 bases identical to TRBD1. CDR3 length: 16 residues. CDR1 is MNHEY and CDR2 is SVGAGI in the germline V gene. Trimming at V came to 0 bases and at J to 4 bases, leaving 5 bases not matched to a gene. CDR3 DNA: TGTGCCAGCAGTTACTCGAGACAGGGGCACGGAAACACCATATATTTT. This codes for CASSYSRQGHGNTIYF.

The chain is built from TRBV4-3 and TRBJ1-4, with 9 bases matching TRBD1. V gave up 3 bases and J gave up 8 bases; unmatched junction bases: 10. Germline CDR1 LGHNA, CDR2 YSLEER. The CDR3 consists of 16 residues. The CDR3 sequence: CASSQGQGGTGEKLFF. Written as DNA, the CDR3 is TGCGCCAGCAGCCAGGGACAGGGTGGGACCGGGGAAAAACTGTTTTTT.

This clone was detected only a few times. CDR3 sequence: CAWRSQYNSPLHF. The CDR3 DNA reads as TGTGCCTGGCGATCCCAGTATAATTCACCCCTCCACTTT. V is TRBV30 and J is TRBJ1-6; the D is unclear. The V and J ends lost 5 bases and 4 bases respectively, with 9 bases between them. CDR3 size: 13 residues. Per the germline V gene, CDR1 is GTSNPN and CDR2 is SVGIG (reference sequence). Full variable domain (outside the CDR3, taken from reference TRBV30 and TRBJ1-6): SQTIHQWPATLVQPVGSPLSLECTVEGTSNPNLYWYRQAAGRGLQLLFYSVGIGQISSEVPQNLSASRPQDRQFILSSKKLLLSDSGFYLCAWRSQYNSPLHFGNGTRLTVT.

This clone was observed a single time. The rearrangement joins TRBV5-1 to TRBJ2-2; possibly TRBD1 for D (5 bases). The CDR3 sequence is 16 residues long. Trimming removed 0 bases at V and 0 bases at J, with 9 bases between. Germline CDR1 SGHRS, CDR2 YFSETQ. The CDR3 reads CASSLAPTANTGELFF. In DNA form, the CDR3 reads TGCGCCAGCAGCTTGGCCCCGACAGCGAACACCGGGGAGCTGTTTTTT.

This clone was seen a few times. V usage is TRBV2 and J usage is TRBJ2-5, with 9 bases identical to TRBD1. The germline CDR1 and CDR2 sequences are SNHLY and FYNNEI. V shed 4 bases and J 5 bases; nucleotides not matched to a gene: 8. This CDR3 has 15 residues. CDR3 nucleotide sequence: TGTGCCAGCAGTGGCCCCGGGACAGGGTTTGAGACCCAGTACTTC. Translation gives CASSGPGTGFETQYF.

This clone was seen more than once but under ten times. V usage is TRBV7-9 and J usage is TRBJ1-2; D is possibly TRBD1 (5 bases). Per the germline V gene, CDR1 is SEHNR and CDR2 is FQNEAQ (reference sequence). CDR3 length equals 12 residues. The V gene lost 1 base and the J gene lost 7 bases, with 7 bases spanning the gap. CDR3 residues: CASSLEGVGYTF. The CDR3 DNA sequence: TGTGCCAGCAGCTTAGAAGGGGTTGGCTACACCTTC.

CDR3: CASSVGGGTPFDEQFF. DNA of the CDR3: TGTGCCAGCAGCGTAGGGGGGGGGACCCCCTTCGATGAGCAGTTCTTC. The V and J genes are TRBV9 and TRBJ2-1, with 7 bases lining up with TRBD2. This CDR3 comprises 16 residues. From germline, CDR1 is SGDLS and CDR2 YYNGEE. The V gene end was trimmed by 0 bases and the J gene end by 8 bases; junction bases not matched to a gene: 11.

This sequence joins TRBV29-1 and TRBJ2-3; 8 bases are shared with TRBD2. Germline trimming cut 6 bases from V and 1 base from J; bases unmatched to any gene: 12. Germline assignment: CDR1 SQVTM and CDR2 ANQGSEA. This CDR3 is 16 amino acids long. In nucleotides, the CDR3 is TGCAGCGTGCCGCGGGGGGCTTCTACTGGCACAGATACGCAGTATTTT. This encodes CSVPRGASTGTDTQYF.

The rearrangement uses TRBV11-1 and TRBJ2-5; 15 bases align to TRBD2. The CDR3 has 17 amino acids. Germline CDR1 and CDR2: SGHAT and FQDESV (reference sequence). The J segment lost 4 bases and the V segment lost 4 bases, leaving 7 bases of the junction unmatched. CDR3 bases: TGTGCCAGCAGCTACGGACTAGCGGGAGGGCCTCGAGAGACCCAGTACTTC. This translates into CASSYGLAGGPRETQYF. Variable domain in full (rest from reference TRBV11-1 and TRBJ2-5): EAEVAQSPRYKITEKSQAVAFWCDPISGHATLYWYRQILGQGPELLVQFQDESVVDDSQLPKDRFSAERLKGVDSTLKIQPAELGDSAMYLCASSYGLAGGPRETQYFGPGTRLLVL.

The chain is built from TRBV30 and TRBJ1-2; D is unresolved. Germline CDR1 and CDR2: GTSNPN and SVGIG (reference sequence). The CDR3 length is 12 residues. V was cut by 3 bases and J by 3 bases, with 8 bases left in between. The CDR3 DNA is TGTGCCTGGAGCGGCCAGGACTATGGCTACACCTTC. Its translation is CAWSGQDYGYTF.

CDR3 region: CASSGDSYNSPLHF. CDR3 nucleotides: TGTGCCAGCAGCGGGGACAGTTATAATTCACCCCTCCACTTT. The chain is built from TRBV5-6 and TRBJ1-6; 7 nucleotides align to TRBD1. CDR1 is SGHDT, CDR2 YYEEEE, per germline. The CDR3 extends over 14 amino acids. Losses at the gene ends were 4 bases for V and 4 bases for J; bases not matched to a gene: 2.

The rearrangement links TRBV14 to TRBJ1-4; no definite D call. The CDR3 covers 16 residues. V lost 1 base, J lost 0 bases, and 9 bases lay in between. Germline CDR1 and CDR2: SGHDN and FVKESK. CDR3 amino acids: CASSQGPAATNEKLFF. CDR3 nucleotide sequence: TGTGCCAGCAGCCAAGGGCCCGCTGCAACTAATGAAAAACTGTTTTTT.